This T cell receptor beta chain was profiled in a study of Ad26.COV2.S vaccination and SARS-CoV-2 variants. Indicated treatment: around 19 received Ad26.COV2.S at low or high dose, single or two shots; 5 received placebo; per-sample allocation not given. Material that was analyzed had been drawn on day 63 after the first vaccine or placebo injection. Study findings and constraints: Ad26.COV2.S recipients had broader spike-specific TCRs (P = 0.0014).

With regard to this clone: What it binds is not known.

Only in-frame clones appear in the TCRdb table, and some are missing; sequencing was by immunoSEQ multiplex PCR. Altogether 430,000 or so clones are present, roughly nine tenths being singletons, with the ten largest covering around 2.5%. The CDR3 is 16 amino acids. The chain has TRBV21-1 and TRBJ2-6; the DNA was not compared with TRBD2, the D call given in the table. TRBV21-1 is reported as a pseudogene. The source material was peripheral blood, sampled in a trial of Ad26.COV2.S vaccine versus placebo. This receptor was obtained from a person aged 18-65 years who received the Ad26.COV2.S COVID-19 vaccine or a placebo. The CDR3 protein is CASSNAREPGANVLTF. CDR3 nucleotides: TGTGCCAGCAGCAATGCCCGGGAGCCTGGGGCCAACGTCCTGACTTTC.